This T cell receptor (beta chain) was captured in a study of shared clonotypes between healthy human individuals. Study context: Three plates each covered CD4 naive and memory; CD8 naive two, CD8 memory one.

Investigators divided CD4+ cells into CD45RA+ naive and CD45RA-negative memory subsets. The data were produced by immunoSEQ multiplex PCR, yet TCRdb's version contains in-frame clones alone and is incomplete. The sample holds some 2,400,000 clones; approximately 95% are singletons and the top ten take roughly 0.13%. Study-level results: Generation probabilities were higher for clonotypes shared across all four sorted-subset donors than for unshared ones.

J was trimmed by 1 base and V by 3 bases; bases with no gene match: 5. Germline V gene sequence: CDR1 SGHDT, CDR2 YYEEEE. The CDR3 sequence is 15 residues long. About this clone itself: Its specificity is not known.

J is TRBJ2-5 and V is TRBV5-6, with 8 bases aligning to TRBD1. Material for sequencing was naive CD4+ T cells sorted from blood. Indicated subset: CD45RA+ positively selected. The sequence was collected from a man in his late teens or twenties in good health. CDR3 sequence reads: CASSWRQGLQETQYF. The CDR3 DNA follows: TGTGCCAGCAGCTGGAGACAGGGGCTCCAAGAGACCCAGTACTTC.